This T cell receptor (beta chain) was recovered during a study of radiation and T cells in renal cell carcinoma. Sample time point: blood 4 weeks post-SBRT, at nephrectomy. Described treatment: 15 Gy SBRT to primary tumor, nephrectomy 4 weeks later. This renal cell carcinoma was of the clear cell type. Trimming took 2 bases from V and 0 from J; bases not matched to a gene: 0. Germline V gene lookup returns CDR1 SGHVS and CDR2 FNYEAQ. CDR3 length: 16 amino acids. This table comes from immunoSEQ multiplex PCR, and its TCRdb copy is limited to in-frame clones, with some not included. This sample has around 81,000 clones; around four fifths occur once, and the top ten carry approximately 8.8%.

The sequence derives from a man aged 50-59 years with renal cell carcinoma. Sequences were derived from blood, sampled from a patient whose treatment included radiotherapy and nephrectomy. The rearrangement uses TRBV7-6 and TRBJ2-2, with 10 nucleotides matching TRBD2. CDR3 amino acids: CASSLLAGANTGELFF. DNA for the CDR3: TGTGCCAGCAGCTTACTAGCGGGAGCGAACACCGGGGAGCTGTTTTTT.